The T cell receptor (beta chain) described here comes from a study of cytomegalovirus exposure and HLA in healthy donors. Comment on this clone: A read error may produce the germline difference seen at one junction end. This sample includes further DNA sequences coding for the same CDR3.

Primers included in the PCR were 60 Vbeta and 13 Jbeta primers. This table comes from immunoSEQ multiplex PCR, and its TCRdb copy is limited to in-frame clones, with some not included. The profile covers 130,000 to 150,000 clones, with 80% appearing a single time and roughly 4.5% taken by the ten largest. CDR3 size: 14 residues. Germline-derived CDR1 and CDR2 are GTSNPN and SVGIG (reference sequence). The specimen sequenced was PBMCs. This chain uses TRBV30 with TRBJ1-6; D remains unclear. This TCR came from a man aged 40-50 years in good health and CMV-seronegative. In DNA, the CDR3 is TGTGCCTGGAGTGCTGGCAGGTATAATTCCCCCCTCCACTTT. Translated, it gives CAWSAGRYNSPLHF.